This T cell receptor (beta chain) was sequenced in a study of blood T cell repertoires in COVID-19. About the study: Spain, Italy and the United States supplied samples that represented acute and convalescent COVID-19. In each case, the material was cDNA or gDNA derived from T cells, B-cell-depleted T cells, or PBMCs.

The CDR3 has 13 residues. V shed 2 bases and J shed 6 bases, with 11 bases lying between them. Per germline, CDR1 ENHRY and CDR2 SYGVKD. TCRdb's copy holds only in-frame clones and misses some; the assay was immunoSEQ multiplex PCR. The data show approximately 140,000 clones, with roughly nine tenths seen just once and 13% held by the top ten. This sequence was found in a man younger than 35 with COVID-19, enrolled during active disease. Sequences were obtained from peripheral blood. The rearrangement joins TRBV10-3 to TRBJ2-7; perhaps TRBD2 as D (6 bases). This CDR3 is CAISEGRGIEQYF. CDR3 sequence (DNA): TGTGCCATCAGTGAGGGACGGGGGATCGAGCAGTACTTC.